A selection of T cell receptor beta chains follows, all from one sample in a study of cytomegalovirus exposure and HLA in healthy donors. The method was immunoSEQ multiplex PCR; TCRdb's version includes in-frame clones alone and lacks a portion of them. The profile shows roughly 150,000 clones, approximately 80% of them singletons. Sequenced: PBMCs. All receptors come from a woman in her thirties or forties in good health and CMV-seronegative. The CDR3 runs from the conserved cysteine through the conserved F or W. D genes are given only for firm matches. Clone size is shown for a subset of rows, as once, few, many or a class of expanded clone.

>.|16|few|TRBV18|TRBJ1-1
CASSPQEAGKGTEAFF
TGTGCCAGCTCACCCCAGGAGGCGGGGAAGGGCACTGAAGCTTTCTTT
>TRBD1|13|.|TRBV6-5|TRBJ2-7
CASRRQGDYEQYF
TGTGCCAGCAGACGACAGGGCGACTACGAGCAGTACTTC
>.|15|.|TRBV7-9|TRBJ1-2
CASSLDPAGNYGYTF
TGTGCCAGCAGCTTAGATCCTGCGGGTAACTATGGCTACACCTTC
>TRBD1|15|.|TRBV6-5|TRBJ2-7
CAIRGGGTGAIEQYF
TGTGCCATCAGGGGGGGCGGGACAGGGGCGATCGAGCAGTACTTC
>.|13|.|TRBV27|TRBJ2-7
CASSLTETYEQYF
TGTGCCAGCAGTTTGACAGAAACCTACGAGCAGTACTTC
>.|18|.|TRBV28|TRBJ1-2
CASVGDLSEGRGYYGYTF
TGTGCCAGCGTTGGAGACCTTTCAGAGGGGAGGGGGTACTATGGCTACACCTTC
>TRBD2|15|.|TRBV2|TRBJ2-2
CASVVGGGSTGELFF
TGTGCCAGCGTAGTCGGCGGGGGATCCACCGGGGAGCTGTTTTTT
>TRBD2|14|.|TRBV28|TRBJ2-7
CASRLAGTSYEQYF
TGTGCCAGCAGACTAGCGGGGACATCCTACGAGCAGTACTTC
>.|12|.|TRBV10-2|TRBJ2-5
CASSGGRETQYF
TGCGCCAGCAGTGGAGGGAGGGAGACCCAGTACTTC
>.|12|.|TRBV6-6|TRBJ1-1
CASSYPTTEAFF
TGTGCCAGCAGTTACCCTACCACTGAAGCTTTCTTT
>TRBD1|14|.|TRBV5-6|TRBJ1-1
CASRVGQKNTEAFF
TGTGCCAGCAGGGTGGGACAGAAGAACACTGAAGCTTTCTTT
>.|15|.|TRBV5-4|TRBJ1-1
CASSLGGRGATEAFF
TGTGCCAGCAGCTTGGGGGGGCGGGGGGCCACTGAAGCTTTCTTT
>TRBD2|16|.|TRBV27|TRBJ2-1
CASSGQVRLAIGEQFF
TGTGCCAGCAGTGGCCAGGTCAGACTAGCCATCGGAGAGCAGTTCTTC
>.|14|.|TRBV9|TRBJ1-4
CASSVLSLDEKLFF
TGTGCCAGCAGCGTATTGAGCCTAGATGAAAAACTGTTTTTT
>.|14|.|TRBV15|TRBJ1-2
CATSRDGAGNGYTF
TGTGCCACCAGCAGAGATGGGGCAGGGAATGGCTACACCTTC
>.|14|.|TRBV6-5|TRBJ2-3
CASSYLSSTDTQYF
TGTGCCAGCAGTTATCTAAGCAGCACAGATACGCAGTATTTT
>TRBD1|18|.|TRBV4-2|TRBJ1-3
CASSLEGDSHISGNTIYF
TGTGCCAGCAGCCTCGAAGGGGACAGCCATATCTCTGGAAACACCATATATTTT
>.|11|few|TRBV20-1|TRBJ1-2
CSASERGGYTF
TGCAGTGCTAGCGAAAGGGGGGGCTACACCTTC
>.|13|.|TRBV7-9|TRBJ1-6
CSSHGVKNSPLHF
TGTTCCAGCCACGGGGTAAAGAATTCACCCCTCCACTTT
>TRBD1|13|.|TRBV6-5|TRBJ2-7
CASSGTETYEQYF
TGTGCCAGCAGTGGGACAGAAACCTACGAGCAGTACTTC
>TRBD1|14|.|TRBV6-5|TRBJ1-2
CASRPTGGDYGYTF
TGTGCCAGCAGGCCGACAGGGGGAGACTATGGCTACACCTTC
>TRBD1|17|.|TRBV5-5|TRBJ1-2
CASSLGWGQGAADGYTF
TGTGCCAGCAGCTTGGGATGGGGACAGGGGGCTGCGGATGGCTACACCTTC
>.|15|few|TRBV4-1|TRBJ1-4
CASSPGQNRYEKLFF
TGCGCCAGCAGCCCCGGACAGAATCGATATGAAAAACTGTTTTTT
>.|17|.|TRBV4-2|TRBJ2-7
CASSQDSHGQSLYEQYF
TGTGCCAGCAGCCAAGACTCTCATGGACAGTCGCTCTACGAGCAGTACTTC
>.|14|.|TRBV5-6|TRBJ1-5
CASSLGRLNQPQHF
TGTGCCAGCAGCTTGGGCCGTCTAAATCAGCCCCAGCATTTT
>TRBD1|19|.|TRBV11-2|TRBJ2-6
CASSSHLTGQDSGANVLTF
TGTGCCAGCAGCTCCCATCTCACAGGACAGGACTCTGGGGCCAACGTCCTGACTTTC
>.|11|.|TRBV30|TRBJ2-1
CAWSVTREQFF
TGTGCCTGGAGTGTAACCAGGGAGCAGTTCTTC
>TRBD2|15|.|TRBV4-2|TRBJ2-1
CASSQDGPREGEQFF
TGTGCCAGCAGCCAAGATGGCCCTAGGGAGGGTGAGCAGTTCTTC
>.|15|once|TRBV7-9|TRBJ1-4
CASSLVGLRNEKLFF
TGTGCCAGCAGCTTAGTGGGACTGAGAAATGAAAAACTGTTTTTT
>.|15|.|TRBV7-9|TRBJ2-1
CASSLTAGSYNEQFF
TGTGCCAGCAGCTTAACTGCGGGAAGTTACAATGAGCAGTTCTTC
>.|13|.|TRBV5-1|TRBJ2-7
CASSLDASYEQYF
TGCGCCAGCAGCTTGGACGCGAGCTACGAGCAGTACTTC
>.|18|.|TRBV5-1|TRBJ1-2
CASSPNVGQGRYWYGYTF
TGCGCCAGCAGCCCCAATGTTGGGCAGGGGCGGTATTGGTATGGCTACACCTTC
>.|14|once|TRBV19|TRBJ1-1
CASSLGRMNTEAFF
TGTGCCAGTAGCTTAGGCAGGATGAACACTGAAGCTTTCTTT
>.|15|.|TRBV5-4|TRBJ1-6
CASSPGTLVSSPLHF
TGTGCCAGCAGCCCTGGGACACTTGTGAGTTCACCCCTCCACTTT
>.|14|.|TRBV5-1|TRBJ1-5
CASSLVAGDQPQHF
TGCGCCAGCAGCTTGGTGGCAGGCGATCAGCCCCAGCATTTT
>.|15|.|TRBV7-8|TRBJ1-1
CASSLVWGVNTEAFF
TGTGCCAGCAGCTTAGTCTGGGGAGTGAACACTGAAGCTTTCTTT
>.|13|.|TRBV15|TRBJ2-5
CATSRDIPETQYF
TGTGCCACCAGCAGAGATATTCCGGAGACCCAGTACTTC
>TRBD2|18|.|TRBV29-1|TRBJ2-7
CSAIRDRRLAGARYEQYF
TGCAGCGCTATCCGGGACAGGAGACTAGCGGGAGCACGGTACGAGCAGTACTTC
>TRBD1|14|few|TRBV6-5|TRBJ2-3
CASSWDRGADTQYF
TGTGCCAGCAGCTGGGACAGGGGTGCAGATACGCAGTATTTT
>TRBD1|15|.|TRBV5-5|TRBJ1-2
CASSFQGQGGDGYTF
TGTGCCAGCAGCTTTCAGGGACAGGGCGGCGATGGCTACACCTTC
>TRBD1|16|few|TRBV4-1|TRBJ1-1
CASSQLRGTANTEAFF
TGCGCCAGCAGCCAACTCCGGGGGACAGCCAACACTGAAGCTTTCTTT
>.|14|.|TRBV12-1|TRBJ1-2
CANETGGADYGYTF
TGTGCCAACGAAACAGGGGGCGCGGACTATGGCTACACCTTC
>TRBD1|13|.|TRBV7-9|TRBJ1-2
CASSTGQGSGYTF
TGTGCCAGCAGCACGGGACAGGGATCTGGCTACACCTTC
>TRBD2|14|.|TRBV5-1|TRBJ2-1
CASSLLAAYNEQFF
TGCGCCAGCAGCTTGCTAGCGGCCTACAATGAGCAGTTCTTC
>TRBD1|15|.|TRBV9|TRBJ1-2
CASSVVGQDGNGYTF
TGTGCCAGCAGCGTCGTAGGACAGGATGGAAATGGCTACACCTTC
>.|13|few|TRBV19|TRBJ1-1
CASSETVNTEAFF
TGTGCCAGTAGTGAAACTGTGAACACTGAAGCTTTCTTT
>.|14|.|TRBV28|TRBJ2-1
CASLEGGRDDEQFF
TGTGCCAGCCTAGAGGGGGGGAGGGATGATGAGCAGTTCTTC
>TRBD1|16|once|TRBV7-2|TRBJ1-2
CASSLGDRGRVYGYTF
TGTGCCAGCAGCTTAGGGGACAGGGGGCGCGTCTATGGCTACACCTTC
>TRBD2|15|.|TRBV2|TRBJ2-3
CASSAAGGPADTQYF
TGTGCCAGCAGTGCAGCGGGGGGGCCAGCAGATACGCAGTATTTT
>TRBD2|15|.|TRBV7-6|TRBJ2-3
CASSFSSGSGDTQYF
TGTGCCAGCAGCTTTTCCAGCGGGAGTGGAGATACGCAGTATTTT
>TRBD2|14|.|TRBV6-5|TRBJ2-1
CASQLAGVSNEQFF
TGTGCCAGTCAATTAGCGGGAGTCTCCAATGAGCAGTTCTTC
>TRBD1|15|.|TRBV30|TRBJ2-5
CAWIPRGTDQETQYF
TGTGCCTGGATCCCGAGAGGGACAGACCAAGAGACCCAGTACTTC
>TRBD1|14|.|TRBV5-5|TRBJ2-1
CASSFLPPTGGGLF
TGTGCCAGCAGCTTTTTACCACCGACAGGGGGAGGTCTCTTC